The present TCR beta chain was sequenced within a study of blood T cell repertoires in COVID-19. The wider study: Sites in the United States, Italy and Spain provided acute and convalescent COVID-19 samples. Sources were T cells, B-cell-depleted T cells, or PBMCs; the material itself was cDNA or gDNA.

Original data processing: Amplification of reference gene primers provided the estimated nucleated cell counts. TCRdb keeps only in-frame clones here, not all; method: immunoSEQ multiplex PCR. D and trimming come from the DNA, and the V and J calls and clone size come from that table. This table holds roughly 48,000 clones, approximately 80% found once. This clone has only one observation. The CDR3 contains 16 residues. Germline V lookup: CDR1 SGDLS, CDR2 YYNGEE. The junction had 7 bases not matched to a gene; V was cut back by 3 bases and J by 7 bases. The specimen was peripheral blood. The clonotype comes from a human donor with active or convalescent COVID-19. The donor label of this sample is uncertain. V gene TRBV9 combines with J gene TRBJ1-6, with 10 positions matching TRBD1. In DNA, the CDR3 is TGTGCCAGCAGCGGAGAAGACAGGGGGCTAAATTCACCCCTCCACTTT. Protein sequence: CASSGEDRGLNSPLHF.